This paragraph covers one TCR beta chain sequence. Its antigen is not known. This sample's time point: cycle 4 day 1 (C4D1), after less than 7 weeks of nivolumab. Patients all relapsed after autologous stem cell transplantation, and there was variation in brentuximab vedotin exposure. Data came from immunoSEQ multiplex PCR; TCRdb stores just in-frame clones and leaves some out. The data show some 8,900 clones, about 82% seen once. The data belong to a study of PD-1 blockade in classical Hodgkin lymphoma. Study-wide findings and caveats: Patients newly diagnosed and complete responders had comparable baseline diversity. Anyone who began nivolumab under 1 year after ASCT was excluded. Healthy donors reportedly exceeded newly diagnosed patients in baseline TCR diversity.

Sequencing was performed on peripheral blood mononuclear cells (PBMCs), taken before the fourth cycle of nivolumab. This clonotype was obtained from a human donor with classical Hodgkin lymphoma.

DNA of the CDR3: TGTGCCAGCAGCCCCACCTACGAGCAGTACTTC. It is translated as CASSPTYEQYF. The V gene is TRBV7-9, the J gene TRBJ2-7; D is ambiguous. V was shortened by 5 bases and J by 2 bases, with 4 bases between the two germline ends. The CDR3 runs to 11 residues. Germline CDR1 is SEHNR and CDR2 is FQNEAQ (reference sequence).